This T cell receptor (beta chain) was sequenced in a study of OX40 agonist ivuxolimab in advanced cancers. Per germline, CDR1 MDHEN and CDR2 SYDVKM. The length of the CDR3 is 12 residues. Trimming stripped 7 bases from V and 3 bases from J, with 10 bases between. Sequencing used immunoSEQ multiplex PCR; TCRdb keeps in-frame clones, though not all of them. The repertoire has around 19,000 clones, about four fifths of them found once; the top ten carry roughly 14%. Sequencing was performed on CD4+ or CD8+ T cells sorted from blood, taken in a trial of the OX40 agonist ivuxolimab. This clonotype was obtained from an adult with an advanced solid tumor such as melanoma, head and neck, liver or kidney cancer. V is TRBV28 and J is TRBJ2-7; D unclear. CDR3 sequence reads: CASTLGLYEQYF. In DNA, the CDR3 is TGTGCCAGCACCCTAGGGCTCTACGAGCAGTACTTC.